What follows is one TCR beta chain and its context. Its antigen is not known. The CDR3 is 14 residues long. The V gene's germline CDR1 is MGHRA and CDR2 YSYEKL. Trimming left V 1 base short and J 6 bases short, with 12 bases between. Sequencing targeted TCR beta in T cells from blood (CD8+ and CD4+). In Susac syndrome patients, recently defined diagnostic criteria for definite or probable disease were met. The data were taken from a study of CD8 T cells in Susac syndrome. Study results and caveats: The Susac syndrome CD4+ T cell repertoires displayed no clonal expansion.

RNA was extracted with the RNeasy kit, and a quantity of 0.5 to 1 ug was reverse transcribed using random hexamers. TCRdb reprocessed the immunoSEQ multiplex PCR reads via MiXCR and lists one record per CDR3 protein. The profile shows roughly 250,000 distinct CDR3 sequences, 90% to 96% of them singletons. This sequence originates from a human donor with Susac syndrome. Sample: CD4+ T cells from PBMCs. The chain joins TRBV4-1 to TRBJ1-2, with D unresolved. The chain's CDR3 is CASSQVRGTDGYTF. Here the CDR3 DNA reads TGCGCCAGCAGCCAAGTTCGAGGAACTGATGGCTACACCTTC.